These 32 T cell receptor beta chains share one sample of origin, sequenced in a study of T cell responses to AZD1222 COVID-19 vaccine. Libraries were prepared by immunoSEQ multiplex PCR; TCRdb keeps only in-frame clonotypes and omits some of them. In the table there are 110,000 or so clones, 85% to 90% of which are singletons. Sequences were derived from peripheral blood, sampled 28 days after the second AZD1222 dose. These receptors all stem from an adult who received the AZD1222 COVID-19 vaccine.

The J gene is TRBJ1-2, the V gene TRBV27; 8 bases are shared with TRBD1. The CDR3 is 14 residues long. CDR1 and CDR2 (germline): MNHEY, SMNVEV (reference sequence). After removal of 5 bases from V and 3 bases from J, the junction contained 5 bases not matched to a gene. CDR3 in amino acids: CASSKDRVDYGYTF. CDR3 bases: TGTGCCAGCAGTAAGGACAGGGTTGACTATGGCTACACCTTC.

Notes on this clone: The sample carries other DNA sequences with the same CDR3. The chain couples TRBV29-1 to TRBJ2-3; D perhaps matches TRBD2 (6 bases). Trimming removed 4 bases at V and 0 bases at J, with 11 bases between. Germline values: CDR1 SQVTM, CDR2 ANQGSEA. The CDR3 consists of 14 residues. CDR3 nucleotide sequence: TGCAGCGTTGGCGGGGCCGCTAGCACAGATACGCAGTATTTT. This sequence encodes CSVGGAASTDTQYF.

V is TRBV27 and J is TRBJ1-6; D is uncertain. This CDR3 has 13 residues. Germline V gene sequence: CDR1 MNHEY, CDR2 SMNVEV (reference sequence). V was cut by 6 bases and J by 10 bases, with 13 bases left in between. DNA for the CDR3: TGTGCCAGCAGCCTTTTCCGGGGATCACCCCTCCACTTT. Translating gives CASSLFRGSPLHF.

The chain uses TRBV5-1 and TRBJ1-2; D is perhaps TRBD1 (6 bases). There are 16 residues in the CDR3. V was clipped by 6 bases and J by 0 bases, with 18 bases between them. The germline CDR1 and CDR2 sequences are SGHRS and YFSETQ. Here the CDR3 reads CASTLGGGMANYGYTF. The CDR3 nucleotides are TGCGCCAGCACCCTGGGGGGGGGCATGGCTAACTATGGCTACACCTTC.

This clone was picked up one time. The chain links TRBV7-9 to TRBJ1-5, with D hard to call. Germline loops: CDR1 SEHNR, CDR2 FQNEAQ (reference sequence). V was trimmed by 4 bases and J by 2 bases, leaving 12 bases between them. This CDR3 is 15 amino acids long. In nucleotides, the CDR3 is TGTGCCAGCAGCTCTAGCAGTAAGGGCAATCAGCCCCAGCATTTT. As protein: CASSSSSKGNQPQHF.

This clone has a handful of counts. The CDR3 spells CASSLRTADTEAFF. CDR3 bases: TGTGCCAGCAGCTTACGGACGGCTGACACTGAAGCTTTCTTT. The rearrangement links TRBV7-9 to TRBJ1-1; no clear D. Deletions cut 2 bases from V and 3 bases from J, with 10 bases between. Germline CDR1 SEHNR, CDR2 FQNEAQ (reference sequence). The CDR3 is 14 residues long.

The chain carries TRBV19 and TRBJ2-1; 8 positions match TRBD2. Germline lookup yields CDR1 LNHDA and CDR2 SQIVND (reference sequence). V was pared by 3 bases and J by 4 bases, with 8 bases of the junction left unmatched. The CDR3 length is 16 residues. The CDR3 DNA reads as TGTGCCAGTAGTATTTCGTACCTAGCGGGTTACAATGAGCAGTTCTTC. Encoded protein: CASSISYLAGYNEQFF.

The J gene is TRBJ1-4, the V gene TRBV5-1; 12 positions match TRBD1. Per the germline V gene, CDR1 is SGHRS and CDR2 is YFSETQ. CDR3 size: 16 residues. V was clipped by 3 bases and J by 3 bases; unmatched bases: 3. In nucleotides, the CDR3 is TGCGCCAGCAGCTCGGGACAGGGGGCCCCTAATGAAAAACTGTTTTTT. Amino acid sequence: CASSSGQGAPNEKLFF.

The CDR3 loop reads CASSPGDYEQFF. As DNA, the CDR3 is TGTGCCAGCAGCCCCGGGGATTATGAGCAGTTCTTC. The rearrangement joins TRBV3-1 (or the pseudogene TRBV3-2) to TRBJ2-1; possible D gene TRBD2, 5 bases. The ends were cut back, 4 bases at V and 8 bases at J, with 9 bases in the middle. Per the germline V gene, CDR1 is LGHDT and CDR2 is YNNKEL (reference sequence). The CDR3 is made up of 12 amino acids.

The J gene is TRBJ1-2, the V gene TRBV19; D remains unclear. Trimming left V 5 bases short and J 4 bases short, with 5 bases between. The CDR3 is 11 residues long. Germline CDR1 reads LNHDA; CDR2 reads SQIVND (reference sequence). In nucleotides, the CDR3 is TGTGCCAGTAGTGAGGTCTATGGCTACACCTTC. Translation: CASSEVYGYTF.

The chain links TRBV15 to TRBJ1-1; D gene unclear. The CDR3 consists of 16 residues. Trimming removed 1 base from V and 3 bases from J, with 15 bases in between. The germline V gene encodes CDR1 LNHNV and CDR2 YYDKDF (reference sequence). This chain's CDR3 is CATSRVPLNWDTEAFF. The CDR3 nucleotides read TGTGCCACCAGCAGAGTCCCCCTAAATTGGGACACTGAAGCTTTCTTT.

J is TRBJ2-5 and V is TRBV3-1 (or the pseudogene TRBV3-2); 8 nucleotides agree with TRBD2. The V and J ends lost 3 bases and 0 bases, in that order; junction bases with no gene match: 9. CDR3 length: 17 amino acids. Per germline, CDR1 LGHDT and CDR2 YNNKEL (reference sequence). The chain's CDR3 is CASSHSTSGWYQETQYF. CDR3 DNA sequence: TGTGCCAGCAGCCACAGTACTAGCGGATGGTACCAAGAGACCCAGTACTTC.

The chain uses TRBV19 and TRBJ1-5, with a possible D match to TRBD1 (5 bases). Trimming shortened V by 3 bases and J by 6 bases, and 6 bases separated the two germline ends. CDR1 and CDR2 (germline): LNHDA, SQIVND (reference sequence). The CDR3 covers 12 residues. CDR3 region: CASSIQGQPQHF. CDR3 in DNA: TGTGCCAGTAGTATCCAGGGTCAGCCCCAGCATTTT. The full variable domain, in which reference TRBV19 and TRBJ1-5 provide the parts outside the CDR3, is DGGITQSPKYLFRKEGQNVTLSCEQNLNHDAMYWYRQDPGQGLRLIYYSQIVNDFQKGDIAEGYSVSREKKESFPLTVTSAQKNPTAFYLCASSIQGQPQHFGDGTRLSIL.

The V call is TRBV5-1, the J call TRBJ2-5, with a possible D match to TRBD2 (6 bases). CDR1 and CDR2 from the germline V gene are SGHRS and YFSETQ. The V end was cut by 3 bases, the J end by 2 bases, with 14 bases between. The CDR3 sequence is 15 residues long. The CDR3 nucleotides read TGCGCCAGCAGCTGGGGAGGACTACTGCAAGAGACCCAGTACTTC. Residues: CASSWGGLLQETQYF.

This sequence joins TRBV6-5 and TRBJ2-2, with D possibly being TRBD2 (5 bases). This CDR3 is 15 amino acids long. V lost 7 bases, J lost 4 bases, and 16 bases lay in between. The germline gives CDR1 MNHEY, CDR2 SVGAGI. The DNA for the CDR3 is TGTGCCAGCACCGTGAAGGAGGAAAGCACCGGGGAGCTGTTTTTT. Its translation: CASTVKEESTGELFF.

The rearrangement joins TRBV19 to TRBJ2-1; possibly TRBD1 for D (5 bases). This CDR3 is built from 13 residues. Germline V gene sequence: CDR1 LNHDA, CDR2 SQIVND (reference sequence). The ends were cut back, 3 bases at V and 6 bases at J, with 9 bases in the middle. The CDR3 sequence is CASSIGAINEQFF. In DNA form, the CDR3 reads TGTGCCAGTAGTATTGGGGCTATCAATGAGCAGTTCTTC.

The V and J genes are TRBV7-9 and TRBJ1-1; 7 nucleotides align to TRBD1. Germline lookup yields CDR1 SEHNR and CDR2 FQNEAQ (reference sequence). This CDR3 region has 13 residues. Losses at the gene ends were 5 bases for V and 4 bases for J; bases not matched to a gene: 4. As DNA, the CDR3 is TGTGCCAGCAGCCAAACAGGGGCCACTGAAGCTTTCTTT. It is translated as CASSQTGATEAFF.

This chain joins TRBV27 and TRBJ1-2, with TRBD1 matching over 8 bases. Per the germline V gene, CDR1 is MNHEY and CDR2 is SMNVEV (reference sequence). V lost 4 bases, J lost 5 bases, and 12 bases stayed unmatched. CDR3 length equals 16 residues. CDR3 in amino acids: CASSSPHGTGVYGYTF. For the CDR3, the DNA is TGTGCCAGCAGTTCCCCCCACGGGACAGGCGTGTATGGCTACACCTTC.

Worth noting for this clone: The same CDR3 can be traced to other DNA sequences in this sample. The CDR3 loop is CASSRTSGRSYEQYF. The CDR3 nucleotides read TGTGCCAGCAGCCGGACTAGCGGGAGATCCTACGAGCAGTACTTC. V usage is TRBV2 and J usage is TRBJ2-7, with 13 bases matching TRBD2. The CDR3 extends over 15 amino acids. Germline V gene sequence: CDR1 SNHLY, CDR2 FYNNEI. Losses at the gene ends were 6 bases for V and 1 base for J; bases not matched to a gene: 3.

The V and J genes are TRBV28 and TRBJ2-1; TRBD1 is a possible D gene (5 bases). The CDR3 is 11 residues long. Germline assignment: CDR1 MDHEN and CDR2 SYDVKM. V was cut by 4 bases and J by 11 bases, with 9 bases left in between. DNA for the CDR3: TGTGCCAGCAGTTCGAAGGGGAAGCAGTTCTTC. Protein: CASSSKGKQFF.

The CDR3: CASSLGILRSGEQYF. The CDR3 DNA is TGTGCCAGCAGCTTAGGTATATTACGTTCGGGCGAGCAGTACTTC. This chain joins TRBV11-2 and TRBJ2-7, with D unclear. CDR1 is SGHAT and CDR2 is FQNNGV in the germline V gene. Between the trimmed V and J ends, which lost 1 base and 6 bases, there was a span of 16 bases. The CDR3 consists of 15 residues. Drawing the rest from reference TRBV11-2 and TRBJ2-7, the complete variable domain is EAGVAQSPRYKIIEKRQSVAFWCNPISGHATLYWYQQILGQGPKLLIQFQNNGVVDDSQLPKDRFSAERLKGVDSTLKIQPAKLEDSAVYLCASSLGILRSGEQYFGPGTRLTVT.

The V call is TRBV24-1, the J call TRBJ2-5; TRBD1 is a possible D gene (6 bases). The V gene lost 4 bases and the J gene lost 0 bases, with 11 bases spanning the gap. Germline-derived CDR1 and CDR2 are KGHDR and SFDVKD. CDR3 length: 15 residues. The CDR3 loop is CATSDPRGYQETQYF. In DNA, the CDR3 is TGTGCCACCAGTGACCCGAGGGGGTACCAAGAGACCCAGTACTTC.

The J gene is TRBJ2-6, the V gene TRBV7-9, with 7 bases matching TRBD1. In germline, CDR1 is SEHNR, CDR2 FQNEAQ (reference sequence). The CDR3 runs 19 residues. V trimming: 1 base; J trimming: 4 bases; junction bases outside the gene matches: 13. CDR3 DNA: TGTGCCAGCAGCTTAGAACGGACAGGCCGCCCGGGAGGGGCCAACGTCCTGACTTTC. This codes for CASSLERTGRPGGANVLTF.

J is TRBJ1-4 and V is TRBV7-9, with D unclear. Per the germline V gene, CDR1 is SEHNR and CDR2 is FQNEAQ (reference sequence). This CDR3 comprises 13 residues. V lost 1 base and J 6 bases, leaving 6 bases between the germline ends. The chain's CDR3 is CASSLGTYEKLFF. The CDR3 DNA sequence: TGTGCCAGCAGCTTAGGGACGTATGAAAAACTGTTTTTT.

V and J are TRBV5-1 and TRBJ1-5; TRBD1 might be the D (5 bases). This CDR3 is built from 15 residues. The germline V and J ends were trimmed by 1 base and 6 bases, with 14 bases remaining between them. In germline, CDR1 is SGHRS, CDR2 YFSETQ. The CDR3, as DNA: TGCGCCAGCAGCTTGTCGCCGGGGGGAGGTCAGCCCCAGCATTTT. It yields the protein CASSLSPGGGQPQHF.

CDR3 residues: CATYNDVGAVTTEAFF. The CDR3 DNA reads TGTGCCACCTACAACGACGTGGGGGCAGTCACCACTGAAGCTTTCTTT. This sequence joins TRBV15 and TRBJ1-1, with D possibly matching TRBD1 (6 bases). Trimming left V 8 bases short and J 4 bases short, with 23 bases between. The CDR3 consists of 16 residues. The germline V gene has CDR1 LNHNV and CDR2 YYDKDF (reference sequence).

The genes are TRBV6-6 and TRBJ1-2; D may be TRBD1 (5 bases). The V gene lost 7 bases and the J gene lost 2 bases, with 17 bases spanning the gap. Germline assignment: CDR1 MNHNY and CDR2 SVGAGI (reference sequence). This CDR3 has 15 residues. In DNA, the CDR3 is TGTGCCAGCACCTACGCCCCCAGGGTAAACTATGGCTACACCTTC. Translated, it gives CASTYAPRVNYGYTF.

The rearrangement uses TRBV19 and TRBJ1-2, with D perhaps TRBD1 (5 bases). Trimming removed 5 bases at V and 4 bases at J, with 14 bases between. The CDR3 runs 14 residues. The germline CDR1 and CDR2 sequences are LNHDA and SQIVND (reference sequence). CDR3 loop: CASSDPQGPYGYTF. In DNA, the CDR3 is TGTGCCAGTAGTGATCCTCAGGGACCCTATGGCTACACCTTC.

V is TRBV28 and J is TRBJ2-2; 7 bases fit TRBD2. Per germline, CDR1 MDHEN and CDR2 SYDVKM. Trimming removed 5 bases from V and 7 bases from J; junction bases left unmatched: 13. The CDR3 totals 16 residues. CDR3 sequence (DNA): TGTGCCAGCAGTCGAAGGGCAAGACTAGCTAGCGGGGAGCTGTTTTTT. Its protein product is CASSRRARLASGELFF.

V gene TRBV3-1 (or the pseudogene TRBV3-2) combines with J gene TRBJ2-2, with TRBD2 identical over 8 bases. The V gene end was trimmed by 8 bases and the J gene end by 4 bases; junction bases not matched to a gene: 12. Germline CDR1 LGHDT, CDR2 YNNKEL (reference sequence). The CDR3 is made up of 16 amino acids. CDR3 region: CASSRARGGTTGELFF. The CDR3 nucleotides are TGTGCCAGCTCCCGAGCCCGGGGGGGCACCACCGGGGAGCTGTTTTTT.

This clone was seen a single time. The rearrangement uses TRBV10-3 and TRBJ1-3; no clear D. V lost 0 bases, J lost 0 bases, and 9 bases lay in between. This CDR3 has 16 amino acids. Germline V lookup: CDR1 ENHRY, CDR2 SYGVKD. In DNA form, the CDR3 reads TGTGCCATCAGTGAGTCCGCCGGGTTCTCTGGAAACACCATATATTTT. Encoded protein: CAISESAGFSGNTIYF.

For the CDR3, the DNA is TGCGCCAGCAGCTTGTCAGGGGTCCCCTCACCCCTCCACTTT. The encoded protein is CASSLSGVPSPLHF. The V and J genes are TRBV5-1 and TRBJ1-6; possible D gene TRBD1, 6 bases. Germline loops: CDR1 SGHRS, CDR2 YFSETQ. This CDR3 is built from 14 residues. V was cut by 1 base and J by 10 bases, with 12 bases left in between.